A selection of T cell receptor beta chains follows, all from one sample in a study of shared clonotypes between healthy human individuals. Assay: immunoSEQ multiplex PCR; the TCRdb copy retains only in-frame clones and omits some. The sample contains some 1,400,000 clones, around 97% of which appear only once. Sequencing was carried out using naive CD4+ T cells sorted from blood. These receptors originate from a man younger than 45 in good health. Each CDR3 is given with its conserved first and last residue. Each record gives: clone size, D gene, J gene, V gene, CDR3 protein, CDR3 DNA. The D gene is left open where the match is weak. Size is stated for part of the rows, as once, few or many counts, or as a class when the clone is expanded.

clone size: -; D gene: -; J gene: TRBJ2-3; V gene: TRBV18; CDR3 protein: CASSPMRTDTQYF; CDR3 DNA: TGTGCCAGCTCACCAATGAGGACAGATACGCAGTATTTT
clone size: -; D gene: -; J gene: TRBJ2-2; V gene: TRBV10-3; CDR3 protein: CAIREPQGLPNTGELFF; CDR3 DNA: TGTGCCATCAGAGAACCACAGGGACTACCAAACACCGGGGAGCTGTTTTTT
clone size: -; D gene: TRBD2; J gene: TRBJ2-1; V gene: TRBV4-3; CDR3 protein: CASSQEFSGTRPYNEQFF; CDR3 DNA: TGCGCCAGCAGCCAAGAATTTAGCGGGACTAGACCCTACAATGAGCAGTTCTTC
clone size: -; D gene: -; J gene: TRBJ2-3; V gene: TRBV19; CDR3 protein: CASSYHWDTQYF; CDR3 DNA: TGTGCCAGTAGTTATCACTGGGATACGCAGTATTTT
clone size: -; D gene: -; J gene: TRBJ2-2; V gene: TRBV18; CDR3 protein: CASSPLAADTGELFF; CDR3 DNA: TGTGCCAGCTCACCACTTGCGGCGGACACCGGGGAGCTGTTTTTT
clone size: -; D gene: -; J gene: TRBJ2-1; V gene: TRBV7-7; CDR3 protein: CASSLALSTHEQFF; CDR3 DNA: TGTGCTAGCAGCTTAGCGCTAAGCACCCATGAGCAGTTCTTC
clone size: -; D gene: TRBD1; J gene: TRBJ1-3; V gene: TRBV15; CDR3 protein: CATSGQGVTGNTIYF; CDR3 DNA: TGTGCCACCAGCGGACAGGGCGTAACTGGAAACACCATATATTTT
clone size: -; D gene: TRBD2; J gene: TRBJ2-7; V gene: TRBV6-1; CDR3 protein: CASSVGLAGGYEQYF; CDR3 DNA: TGTGCCAGCAGTGTTGGACTAGCGGGAGGCTACGAGCAGTACTTC
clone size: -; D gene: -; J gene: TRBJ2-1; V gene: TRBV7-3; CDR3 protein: CASSLEGASLNEQFF; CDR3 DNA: TGTGCCAGCAGCTTGGAGGGGGCGTCATTAAATGAGCAGTTCTTC
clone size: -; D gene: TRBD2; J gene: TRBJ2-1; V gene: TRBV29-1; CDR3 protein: CSVVRFGLAEPYNEQFF; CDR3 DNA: TGCAGCGTTGTCCGATTTGGACTAGCGGAGCCCTACAATGAGCAGTTCTTC
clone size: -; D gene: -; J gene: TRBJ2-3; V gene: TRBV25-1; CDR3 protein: CASSVGGQGTQYF; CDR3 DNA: TGTGCCAGCAGTGTCGGAGGTCAGGGTACGCAGTATTTT
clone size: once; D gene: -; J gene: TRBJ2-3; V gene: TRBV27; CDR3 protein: CASSFPATDTQYF; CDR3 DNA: TGTGCCAGCAGTTTCCCCGCCACAGATACGCAGTATTTT
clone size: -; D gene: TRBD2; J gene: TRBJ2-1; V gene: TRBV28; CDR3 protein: CASSQHSGRAKNEQFF; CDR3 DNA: TGTGCCAGCAGTCAACATAGCGGGAGGGCCAAGAATGAGCAGTTCTTC
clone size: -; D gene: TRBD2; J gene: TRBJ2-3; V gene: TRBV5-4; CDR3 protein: CASSLTSGRKDTQYF; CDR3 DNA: TGTGCCAGCAGCTTGACTAGCGGGAGGAAAGATACGCAGTATTTT
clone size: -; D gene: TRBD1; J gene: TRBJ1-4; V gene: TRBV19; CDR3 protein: CASSIRGQGREKLFF; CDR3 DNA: TGTGCCAGTAGTATACGTGGACAGGGGCGGGAAAAACTGTTTTTT
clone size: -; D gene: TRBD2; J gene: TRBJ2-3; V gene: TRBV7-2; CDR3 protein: CASSLLGLAGDTQYF; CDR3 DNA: TGTGCCAGCAGCCTTCTAGGACTAGCAGGGGATACGCAGTATTTT